The sequence of this TCR beta chain was determined in a study of identical twins. TCRdb called the 5' RACE reads again in MiXCR, with one record for every CDR3 protein. The repertoire consists of 600,000 to 850,000 distinct CDR3 sequences, with roughly 20% occurring once and the leading ten covering less than 15%. Overall study results and limits: It was out-of-frame TCR alpha sharing in monozygotic twins that models underestimated.

This clonotype was seen a handful of times. The antigen remains undetermined. The sample was also reused in another study, on T cells expressing NK-cell markers.

Sequencing input: PBMCs. The receptor's source is a woman under 30 in good health.

CDR3 residues: CASSYSNAQETQYF. CDR3 bases: TGTGCCAGCAGTTACTCGAACGCTCAAGAGACCCAGTACTTC. The rearrangement links TRBV6-5 to TRBJ2-5; D remains unclear. This CDR3 spans 14 amino acids. The germline V gene encodes CDR1 MNHEY and CDR2 SVGAGI. With 0 bases removed from V and 2 bases from J, the gap between germline ends came to 7 bases.